Following are 9 T cell receptor beta chains from one sample sequenced in a study of shared clonotypes between healthy human individuals. TCRdb's copy holds only in-frame clones and misses some; the assay was immunoSEQ multiplex PCR. Of 600,000 or so clones in the sample, 85% to 95% were seen once. Terminally differentiated effector memory CD45RA+ cells were excluded from the naive CD8 cells, which were CD45RO-negative and positively selected for CCR7. The specimen was naive CD8+ T cells sorted from blood. The receptors come from a woman aged 25 to 39 in good health.

This chain connects TRBV28 to TRBJ1-4; possibly TRBD1 for D (5 bases). The germline gives CDR1 MDHEN, CDR2 SYDVKM. This CDR3 has 14 residues. V was trimmed by 4 bases and J by 0 bases, leaving 6 bases between them. The CDR3 here is CASSSGATNEKLFF. Written as DNA, the CDR3 is TGTGCCAGCAGTTCGGGGGCAACTAATGAAAAACTGTTTTTT.

This rearrangement joins TRBV5-4 to TRBJ2-1; D is possibly TRBD1 or TRBD2 (5 bases each). Per germline, CDR1 SGHNT and CDR2 YYREEE (reference sequence). V shed 4 bases and J shed 10 bases, with 12 bases lying between them. The length of the CDR3 is 12 residues. The CDR3 region is CASSIWGYEQFF. The CDR3 DNA is TGTGCCAGCAGCATTTGGGGGTACGAGCAGTTCTTC.

CDR3 nucleotides: TGTGCCAGCAGTCCGTTGGGGTGGGCCGCCGAGCAGTACTTC. It is translated as CASSPLGWAAEQYF. V usage is TRBV28 and J usage is TRBJ2-7; D unclear. The CDR3 covers 14 residues. Trimming removed 5 bases at V and 6 bases at J, with 17 bases between. Germline CDR1 and CDR2: MDHEN and SYDVKM. The variable domain in full, completed from reference TRBV28 and TRBJ2-7, reads DVKVTQSSRYLVKRTGEKVFLECVQDMDHENMFWYRQDPGLGLRLIYFSYDVKMKEKGDIPEGYSVSREKKERFSLILESASTNQTSMYLCASSPLGWAAEQYFGPGTRLTVT.

This chain joins TRBV7-9 and TRBJ2-3; D may be TRBD1 (6 bases). CDR1 is SEHNR, CDR2 FQNEAQ, per germline (reference sequence). This CDR3 region has 12 residues. Trimming left V 5 bases short and J 7 bases short, with 10 bases between. CDR3 amino acids: CASSTDSYTQYF. CDR3 nucleotide sequence: TGTGCCAGCAGCACGGACAGTTATACGCAGTATTTT.

The chain combines TRBV13 with TRBJ2-7; 14 bases match TRBD2. V shed 5 bases and J 5 bases; nucleotides not matched to a gene: 17. Germline CDR1 reads PRHDT; CDR2 reads FYEKMQ (reference sequence). This CDR3 has 19 amino acids. CDR3 region: CASSTRDPGTSGRVHEQYF. In nucleotides, the CDR3 is TGTGCCAGCAGCACCCGGGACCCGGGGACTAGCGGGAGAGTCCACGAGCAGTACTTC.

This clone was picked up one time. V is TRBV6-1 and J is TRBJ2-1, with D unresolved. V was trimmed by 5 bases and J by 0 bases, leaving 11 bases between them. This CDR3 comprises 15 residues. Germline CDR1 and CDR2: MNHNS and SASEGT. CDR3 region: CASSPHGSSYNEQFF. The DNA for the CDR3 is TGTGCCAGCAGTCCTCATGGTAGCTCCTACAATGAGCAGTTCTTC.

This sequence joins TRBV11-2 and TRBJ2-3; D tentatively reads TRBD1 or TRBD2 (6 bases each). The CDR3 is made up of 17 amino acids. The V gene lost 4 bases and the J gene lost 2 bases, with 19 bases spanning the gap. In germline, CDR1 is SGHAT, CDR2 FQNNGV. In nucleotides, the CDR3 is TGTGCCAGCAGCTCAACCCTCGGGGGCAGGGTCACAGATACGCAGTATTTT. Translating gives CASSSTLGGRVTDTQYF.

The chain uses TRBV29-1 and TRBJ2-3; weak D call: TRBD1 (5 bases). Per germline, CDR1 SQVTM and CDR2 ANQGSEA. This CDR3 is built from 13 residues. V shed 0 bases and J shed 3 bases, with 7 bases lying between them. CDR3 region: CSVEDRATDTQYF. The CDR3 coding sequence is TGCAGCGTTGAAGACAGGGCGACAGATACGCAGTATTTT.

The chain combines TRBV6-6 with TRBJ1-1, with D possibly TRBD1 on 5 matching bases. V lost 7 bases to trimming and J lost 2 bases, with 11 bases between them. Germline V gene data show CDR1 as MNHNY and CDR2 as SVGAGI (reference sequence). The CDR3 consists of 13 residues. The CDR3 is CASTLGLNTEAFF. CDR3 coding DNA: TGTGCCAGCACTTTGGGACTAAACACTGAAGCTTTCTTT.